This T cell receptor (beta chain) was identified in a study of vaccination effects on CD4 cells after COVID-19. Study results and caveats: Clones that were induced by infection or by vaccine showed marked contraction late after vaccination.

The CDR3 contains 14 residues. The V end was cut by 4 bases, the J end by 1 base, with 10 bases between. CDR1 and CDR2 from the germline V gene are MNHEY and SMNVEV (reference sequence). A note on this clone: What it recognizes is unknown.

TCRdb's copy holds only in-frame clones and misses some; the assay was immunoSEQ multiplex PCR. The profile covers about 73,000 clones, with around 79% appearing a single time and about 10% taken by the ten largest. ViraFEST used viral peptide pools to expand antigen-specific CD4+ T cells before sequencing. Once cultured for 9 to 11 days, the cells underwent separation to obtain CD4+ T cells. Among the vaccine recipients, none had a prior SARS-CoV-2 infection, and nucleocapsid antibodies were negative. This clonotype was sampled from a human donor who received a COVID-19 vaccine. The material was CD4+ T cells from PBMCs cultured with SARS-CoV-2 spike peptides, obtained before COVID-19 vaccination. The chain recombines TRBV27 with TRBJ1-1, with D perhaps TRBD1 (5 bases). The CDR3 coding sequence is TGTGCCAGCAGTTCAGGAAGGGGGAACACTGAAGCTTTCTTT. Translation: CASSSGRGNTEAFF.